The 9 T cell receptor beta chains below were found in one sample sequenced in a study of T cells in Graves' hyperthyroidism and ophthalmopathy. RNA transcripts gave rise to amplified TCR beta CDR3 regions. Researchers ran a first-round RT-PCR on the TCR CDR3 using the HTBI primer set. In TCRdb, the multiplex PCR reads were re-called with MiXCR into one record per CDR3 protein. Of under 350,000 distinct CDR3 sequences listed, about a sixth are singletons. The sample was blood. The receptors come from a woman in her sixties or seventies with Graves' ophthalmopathy.

The gene calls are TRBV4-1 and TRBJ2-4; 9 nucleotides agree with TRBD1. Germline assignment: CDR1 MGHRA and CDR2 YSYEKL. The CDR3 runs 18 residues. V shed 1 base and J 8 bases; nucleotides not matched to a gene: 15. In DNA form, the CDR3 reads TGCGCCAGCAGCCAAGGGACAGGGGCGAGTTCCCGGGAGGACATTCAGTACTTC. This translates into CASSQGTGASSREDIQYF.

This clonotype was detected many times. J is TRBJ2-7 and V is TRBV2; D ambiguous. In germline, CDR1 is SNHLY, CDR2 FYNNEI. The CDR3 loop spans 18 amino acids. The ends were cut back, 0 bases at V and 2 bases at J, with 20 bases in the middle. CDR3 sequence reads: CASSEAANVFNSPYEQYF. Here the CDR3 DNA reads TGTGCCAGCAGTGAAGCGGCCAATGTTTTTAACAGTCCCTACGAGCAGTACTTC.

The V call is TRBV6-2 or TRBV6-3, the J call TRBJ1-4; a weak D match, TRBD1 (6 bases). The CDR3 is made up of 15 amino acids. Trimming left V 8 bases short and J 6 bases short, with 19 bases between. Germline loops: CDR1 MNHEY, CDR2 SVGEGT. CDR3 nucleotides: TGTGCCAGCGGAAAACAGGGAGTTATCGATGAAAAACTGTTTTTT. Translation: CASGKQGVIDEKLFF.

The chain links TRBV4-3 to TRBJ2-1, with 9 bases matching TRBD1. V was pared by 4 bases and J by 7 bases, with 5 bases of the junction left unmatched. Germline values: CDR1 LGHNA, CDR2 YSLEER. CDR3 length equals 14 residues. The CDR3 nucleotides are TGCGCCAGCAGCCGGTGGACAGGGGATAATGAGCAGTTCTTC. Protein sequence: CASSRWTGDNEQFF.

CDR3 loop: CASSQGNGRNSYEQYF. CDR3 DNA sequence: TGTGCCAGCAGCCAAGGTAACGGACGGAACTCCTACGAGCAGTACTTC. The gene calls are TRBV14 and TRBJ2-7, with unresolved D. V was clipped by 1 base and J by 0 bases, with 13 bases between them. In germline, CDR1 is SGHDN, CDR2 FVKESK. The CDR3 contains 16 residues.

This clonotype was seen at least ten times. The gene calls are TRBV3-1 and TRBJ2-3, with D unresolved. Trimming stripped 5 bases from V and 7 bases from J, with 10 bases between. This CDR3 spans 12 amino acids. In germline, CDR1 is LGHDT, CDR2 YNNKEL (reference sequence). CDR3 region: CASSVDIHTQYF. The CDR3, as DNA: TGTGCCAGCAGCGTTGACATCCATACGCAGTATTTT.

This clonotype has a count of ten or more. The chain recombines TRBV10-3 with TRBJ2-1; D is ambiguous. The CDR3 extends over 11 amino acids. With 9 bases removed from V and 8 bases from J, the gap between germline ends came to 11 bases. The germline V gene encodes CDR1 ENHRY and CDR2 SYGVKD. The CDR3 spells CAIGRGDEQFF. The CDR3 DNA follows: TGTGCCATAGGTCGCGGTGATGAGCAGTTCTTC.

The rearrangement links TRBV27 to TRBJ1-6; tentatively, D is TRBD1 (5 bases). Germline loops: CDR1 MNHEY, CDR2 SMNVEV (reference sequence). The CDR3 is made up of 16 amino acids. V lost 3 bases, J lost 14 bases, and 23 bases lay in between. DNA for the CDR3: TGTGCCAGCAGTTTCCGGGACCGCATTTCTACTACGGCCCTCCACTTT. Amino acids: CASSFRDRISTTALHF.

This clonotype was seen many times. This rearrangement joins TRBV4-1 to TRBJ1-2; unclear D gene. In germline, CDR1 is MGHRA, CDR2 YSYEKL. V shed 4 bases and J shed 3 bases, with 12 bases lying between them. The CDR3 runs 14 residues. CDR3 residues: CASSLRHSDYGYTF. The CDR3 DNA is TGCGCCAGCAGCCTCAGGCACAGTGACTATGGCTACACCTTC.